Reported below is one T cell receptor (beta chain). No antigen is known for it. These data belong to a study of beta chain features in type 1 diabetes. Expressed TCRB transcripts were sequenced because the entire RNA isolate underwent reverse transcription. The table came from immunoSEQ multiplex PCR; TCRdb's copy has only in-frame clones and leaves some out. This sample carries approximately 70,000 clones, approximately 47% of them seen once, and the ten largest clones take roughly 0.7%. Sort purity for all populations was recorded as exceeding 98%. The germline V gene encodes CDR1 SGHNT and CDR2 YYREEE (reference sequence). Deletions cut 0 bases from V and 6 bases from J, with 6 bases between. This CDR3 contains 13 residues. The study's findings and limits: Across all four CD4+ subsets, people with type 1 diabetes showed modestly shorter TCRB CDR3s.

The source is a man aged 25-45 years with type 1 diabetes. V usage is TRBV5-4 and J usage is TRBJ2-2; no definite D call. Sequencing input: central memory CD4+ T cells from blood. CDR3 DNA: TGTGCCAGCAGCTTGGTCGGAGCCGGGGAGCTGTTTTTT. Amino acid sequence: CASSLVGAGELFF.